The 4 T cell receptor beta chains below all came from one sample that was sequenced in a study of prognosis after radiotherapy for stage I lung cancer. Multiplex PCR in two rounds served to amplify TCR beta CDR3 from genomic DNA. First-round PCR employed TRBV- and TRBJ-specific primers for each gene. MiXCR, run by TCRdb on the multiplex PCR reads, gives a single entry per CDR3 protein. The sample records 27,000 or so distinct CDR3 sequences, just over 40% being singletons. Sequenced here: PBMCs, sampled before or after stereotactic body radiation therapy (not recorded which). The receptor set was obtained from a donor aged 50 or older with non-small cell lung cancer.

This clonotype has ten or more counts. The chain links TRBV7-2 to TRBJ2-5; weak D call: TRBD2 (6 bases). This CDR3 is built from 14 residues. Germline CDR1 reads SGHTA; CDR2 reads FQGNSA. V lost 5 bases and J 4 bases, leaving 14 bases between the germline ends. The CDR3 DNA is TGTGCCAGCAGCCTATGGGGACTGGGAGAGACCCAGTACTTC. Its translation: CASSLWGLGETQYF.

This chain joins TRBV4-1 and TRBJ2-3; 9 nucleotides agree with TRBD2. The CDR3 contains 17 residues. Germline CDR1 MGHRA, CDR2 YSYEKL. The V gene end was trimmed by 4 bases and the J gene end by 0 bases; junction bases not matched to a gene: 8. The CDR3 sequence: CASSPSSGISSTDTQYF. The DNA for the CDR3 is TGCGCCAGCAGCCCGTCTAGCGGGATATCTAGCACAGATACGCAGTATTTT.

This clonotype came up many times. The rearrangement uses TRBV12-3 or TRBV12-4 and TRBJ2-5; either TRBD1 or TRBD2 may fit D (5 bases each). Trimming left V 7 bases short and J 5 bases short, with 20 bases between. The CDR3 runs 15 residues. The CDR3 coding sequence is TGTGCCAGCACCCTGGGGGTCCAGATCATGGAGACCCAGTACTTC. Its translation: CASTLGVQIMETQYF.

This clonotype was observed many times. This sequence joins TRBV2 and TRBJ2-3; 8 bases are a match to TRBD2. Germline lookup yields CDR1 SNHLY and CDR2 FYNNEI. The CDR3 loop spans 17 amino acids. V trimming: 5 bases; J trimming: 0 bases; junction bases outside the gene matches: 10. CDR3 in amino acids: CASSPSLLAASTDTQYF. The DNA for the CDR3 is TGTGCCAGCAGTCCTTCCTTACTAGCGGCGAGCACAGATACGCAGTATTTT.